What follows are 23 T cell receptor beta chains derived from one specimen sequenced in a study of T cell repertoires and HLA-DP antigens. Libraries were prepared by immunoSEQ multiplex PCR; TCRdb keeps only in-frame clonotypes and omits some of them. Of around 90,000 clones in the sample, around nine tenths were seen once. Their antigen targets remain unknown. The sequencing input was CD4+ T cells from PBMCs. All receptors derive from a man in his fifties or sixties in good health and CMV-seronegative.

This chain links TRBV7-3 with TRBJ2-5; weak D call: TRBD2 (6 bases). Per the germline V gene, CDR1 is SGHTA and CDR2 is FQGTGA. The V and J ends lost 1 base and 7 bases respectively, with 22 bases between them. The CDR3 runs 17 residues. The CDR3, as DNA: TGTGCCAGCAGCTTAAACTACACGGGACTCGGAAGGGGGACCCAGTACTTC. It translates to CASSLNYTGLGRGTQYF.

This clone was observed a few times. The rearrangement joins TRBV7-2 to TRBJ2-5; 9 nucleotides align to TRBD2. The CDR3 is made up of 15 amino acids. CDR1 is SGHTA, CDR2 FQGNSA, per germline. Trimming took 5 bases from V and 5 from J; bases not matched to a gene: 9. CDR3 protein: CASSPLAGARETQYF. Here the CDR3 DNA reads TGTGCCAGCAGCCCATTAGCGGGGGCTAGGGAGACCCAGTACTTC.

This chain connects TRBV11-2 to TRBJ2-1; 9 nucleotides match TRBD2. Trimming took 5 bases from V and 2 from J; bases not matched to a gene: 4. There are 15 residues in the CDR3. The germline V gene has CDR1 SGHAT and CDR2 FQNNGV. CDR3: CASSNRLAAYNEQFF. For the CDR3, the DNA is TGTGCCAGCAGCAACCGACTAGCGGCCTACAATGAGCAGTTCTTC.

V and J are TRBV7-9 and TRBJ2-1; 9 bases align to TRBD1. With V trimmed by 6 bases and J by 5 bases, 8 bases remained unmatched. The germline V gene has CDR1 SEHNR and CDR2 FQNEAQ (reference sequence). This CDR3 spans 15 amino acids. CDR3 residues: CASSPPGTGNNEQFF. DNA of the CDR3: TGTGCCAGCAGTCCCCCCGGGACAGGGAACAATGAGCAGTTCTTC.

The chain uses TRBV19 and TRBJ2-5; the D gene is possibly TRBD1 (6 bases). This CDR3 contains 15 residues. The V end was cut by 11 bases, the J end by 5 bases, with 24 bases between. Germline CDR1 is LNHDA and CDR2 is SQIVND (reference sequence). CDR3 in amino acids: CAVSKGGGAGETQYF. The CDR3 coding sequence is TGTGCCGTCTCAAAAGGTGGGGGCGCCGGGGAGACCCAGTACTTC.

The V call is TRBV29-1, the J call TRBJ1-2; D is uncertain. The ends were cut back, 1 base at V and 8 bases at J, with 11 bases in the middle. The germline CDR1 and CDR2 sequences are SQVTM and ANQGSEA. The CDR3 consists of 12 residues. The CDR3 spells CSVEVYQGGYTF. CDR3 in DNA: TGCAGCGTTGAAGTTTACCAAGGCGGCTACACCTTC. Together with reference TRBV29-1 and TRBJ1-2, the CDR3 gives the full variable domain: SAVISQKPSRDICQRGTSLTIQCQVDSQVTMMFWYRQQPGQSLTLIATANQGSEATYESGFVIDKFPISRPNLTFSTLTVSNMSPEDSSIYLCSVEVYQGGYTFGSGTRLTVV.

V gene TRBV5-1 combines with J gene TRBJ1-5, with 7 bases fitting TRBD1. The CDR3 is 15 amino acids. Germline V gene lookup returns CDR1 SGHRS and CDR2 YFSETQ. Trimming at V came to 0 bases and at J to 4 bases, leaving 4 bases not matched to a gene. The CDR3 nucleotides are TGCGCCAGCAGCTTGGCCCCAGGGGGAAATCAGCCCCAGCATTTT. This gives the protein CASSLAPGGNQPQHF.

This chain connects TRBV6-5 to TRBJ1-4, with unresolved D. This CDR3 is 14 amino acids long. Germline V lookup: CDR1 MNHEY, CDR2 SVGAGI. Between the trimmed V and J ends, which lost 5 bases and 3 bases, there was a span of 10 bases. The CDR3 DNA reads TGTGCCAGCAGTCCCGCGGGCTCTAATGAAAAACTGTTTTTT. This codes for CASSPAGSNEKLFF.

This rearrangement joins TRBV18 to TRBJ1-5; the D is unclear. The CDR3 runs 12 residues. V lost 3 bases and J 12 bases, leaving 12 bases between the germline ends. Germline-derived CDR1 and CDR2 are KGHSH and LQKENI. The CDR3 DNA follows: TGTGCCAGCTCACCTGGGCCGGGAGTCCAGCATTTT. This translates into CASSPGPGVQHF.

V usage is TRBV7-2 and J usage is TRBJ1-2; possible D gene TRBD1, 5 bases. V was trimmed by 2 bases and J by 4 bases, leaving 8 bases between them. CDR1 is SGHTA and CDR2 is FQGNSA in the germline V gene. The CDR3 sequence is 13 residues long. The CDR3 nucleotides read TGTGCCAGCAGCTTAAAGGGGCGCTATGGCTACACCTTC. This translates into CASSLKGRYGYTF.

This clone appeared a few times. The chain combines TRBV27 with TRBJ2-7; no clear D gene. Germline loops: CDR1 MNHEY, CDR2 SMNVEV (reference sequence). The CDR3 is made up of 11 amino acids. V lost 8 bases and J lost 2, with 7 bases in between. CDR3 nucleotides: TGTGCCAGCGGATGGACCTACGAGCAGTACTTC. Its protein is CASGWTYEQYF.

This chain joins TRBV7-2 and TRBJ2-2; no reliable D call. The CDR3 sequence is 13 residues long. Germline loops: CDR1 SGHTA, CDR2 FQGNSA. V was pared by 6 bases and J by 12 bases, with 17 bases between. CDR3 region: CASSTPTVLKLFF. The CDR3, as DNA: TGTGCCAGCAGTACACCAACAGTCCTTAAGCTGTTTTTT.

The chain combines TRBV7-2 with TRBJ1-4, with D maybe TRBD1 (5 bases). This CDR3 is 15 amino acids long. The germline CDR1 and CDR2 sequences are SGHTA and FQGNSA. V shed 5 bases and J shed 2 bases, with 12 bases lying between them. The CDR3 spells CASSRKGLTNEKLFF. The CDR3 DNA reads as TGTGCCAGCAGCAGAAAGGGGCTCACTAATGAAAAACTGTTTTTT.

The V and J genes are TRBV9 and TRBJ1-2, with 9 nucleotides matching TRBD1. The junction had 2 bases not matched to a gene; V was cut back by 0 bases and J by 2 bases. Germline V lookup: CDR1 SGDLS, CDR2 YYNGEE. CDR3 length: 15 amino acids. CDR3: CASSVVGQGNYGYTF. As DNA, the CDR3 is TGTGCCAGCAGCGTAGTGGGACAGGGAAACTATGGCTACACCTTC.

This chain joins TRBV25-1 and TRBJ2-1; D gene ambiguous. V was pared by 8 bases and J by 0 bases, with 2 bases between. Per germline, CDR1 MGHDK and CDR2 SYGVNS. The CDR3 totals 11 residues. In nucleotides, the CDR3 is TGTGCCAGCGTCTCCTACAATGAGCAGTTCTTC. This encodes CASVSYNEQFF.

The CDR3 DNA sequence: TGTGCCAGCAGTCACACAGGGGGCGGACGGGTCTATGGCTACACCTTC. This encodes CASSHTGGGRVYGYTF. The chain recombines TRBV28 with TRBJ1-2; 9 nucleotides align to TRBD1. CDR1 is MDHEN, CDR2 SYDVKM, per germline. Trimming at V came to 5 bases and at J to 4 bases, leaving 11 bases not matched to a gene. The CDR3 length is 16 residues.

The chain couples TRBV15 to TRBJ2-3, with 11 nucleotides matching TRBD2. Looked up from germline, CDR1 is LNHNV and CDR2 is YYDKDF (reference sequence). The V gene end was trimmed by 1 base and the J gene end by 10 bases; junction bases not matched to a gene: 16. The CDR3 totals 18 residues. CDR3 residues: CATSRVKSSGGVTGPQYF. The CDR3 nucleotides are TGTGCCACCAGCAGAGTGAAAAGTAGCGGGGGGGTTACCGGTCCGCAGTATTTT.

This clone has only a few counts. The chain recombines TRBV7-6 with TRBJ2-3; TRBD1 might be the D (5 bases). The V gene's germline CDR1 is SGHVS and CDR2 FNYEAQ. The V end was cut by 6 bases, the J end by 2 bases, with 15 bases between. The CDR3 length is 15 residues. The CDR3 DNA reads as TGTGCCAGCAGTCGGACACAAGGCAACACAGATACGCAGTATTTT. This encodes CASSRTQGNTDTQYF. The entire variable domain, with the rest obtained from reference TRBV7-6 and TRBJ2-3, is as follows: GAGVSQSPRYKVTKRGQDVALRCDPISGHVSLYWYRQALGQGPEFLTYFNYEAQQDKSGLPNDRFSAERPEGSISTLTIQRTEQRDSAMYRCASSRTQGNTDTQYFGPGTRLTVL.

The DNA of the CDR3 is TGTGCCAGTAGTATAGGGCAGGGTAACGAAGCTTTCTTT. It is translated as CASSIGQGNEAFF. This chain connects TRBV19 to TRBJ1-1, with a weak D call TRBD1 (5 bases). Per germline, CDR1 LNHDA and CDR2 SQIVND (reference sequence). There are 13 residues in the CDR3. Trimming removed 1 base from V and 8 bases from J, with 11 bases in between.

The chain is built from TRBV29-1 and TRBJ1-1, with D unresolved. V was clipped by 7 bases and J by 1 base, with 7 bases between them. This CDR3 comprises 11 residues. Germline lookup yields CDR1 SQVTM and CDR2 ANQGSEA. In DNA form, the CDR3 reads TGCAGCGGGTCAGAGAACACTGAAGCTTTCTTT. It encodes CSGSENTEAFF.

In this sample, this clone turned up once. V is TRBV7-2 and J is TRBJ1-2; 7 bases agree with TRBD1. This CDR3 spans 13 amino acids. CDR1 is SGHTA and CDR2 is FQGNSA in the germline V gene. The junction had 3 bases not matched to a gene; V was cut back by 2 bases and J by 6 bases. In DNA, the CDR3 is TGTGCCAGCAGCTTAAGGGGGCCGAATGGCTACACCTTC. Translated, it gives CASSLRGPNGYTF.

This CDR3 is CASSPTNSRPYEQYF. The CDR3, as DNA: TGTGCCAGCAGTCCCACGAATTCCCGGCCCTACGAGCAGTACTTC. V is TRBV5-6 and J is TRBJ2-7; no definite D call. CDR1 is SGHDT and CDR2 is YYEEEE in the germline V gene. The CDR3 spans 15 residues. V lost 5 bases and J lost 2, with 17 bases in between.

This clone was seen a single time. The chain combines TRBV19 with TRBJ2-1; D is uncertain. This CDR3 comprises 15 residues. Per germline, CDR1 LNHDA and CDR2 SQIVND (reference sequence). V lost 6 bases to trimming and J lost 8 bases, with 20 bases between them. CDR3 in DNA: TGTGCCAGTAGGTCTAGAAGGTCCTCGATCGATGAGCAGTTCTTC. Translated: CASRSRRSSIDEQFF.